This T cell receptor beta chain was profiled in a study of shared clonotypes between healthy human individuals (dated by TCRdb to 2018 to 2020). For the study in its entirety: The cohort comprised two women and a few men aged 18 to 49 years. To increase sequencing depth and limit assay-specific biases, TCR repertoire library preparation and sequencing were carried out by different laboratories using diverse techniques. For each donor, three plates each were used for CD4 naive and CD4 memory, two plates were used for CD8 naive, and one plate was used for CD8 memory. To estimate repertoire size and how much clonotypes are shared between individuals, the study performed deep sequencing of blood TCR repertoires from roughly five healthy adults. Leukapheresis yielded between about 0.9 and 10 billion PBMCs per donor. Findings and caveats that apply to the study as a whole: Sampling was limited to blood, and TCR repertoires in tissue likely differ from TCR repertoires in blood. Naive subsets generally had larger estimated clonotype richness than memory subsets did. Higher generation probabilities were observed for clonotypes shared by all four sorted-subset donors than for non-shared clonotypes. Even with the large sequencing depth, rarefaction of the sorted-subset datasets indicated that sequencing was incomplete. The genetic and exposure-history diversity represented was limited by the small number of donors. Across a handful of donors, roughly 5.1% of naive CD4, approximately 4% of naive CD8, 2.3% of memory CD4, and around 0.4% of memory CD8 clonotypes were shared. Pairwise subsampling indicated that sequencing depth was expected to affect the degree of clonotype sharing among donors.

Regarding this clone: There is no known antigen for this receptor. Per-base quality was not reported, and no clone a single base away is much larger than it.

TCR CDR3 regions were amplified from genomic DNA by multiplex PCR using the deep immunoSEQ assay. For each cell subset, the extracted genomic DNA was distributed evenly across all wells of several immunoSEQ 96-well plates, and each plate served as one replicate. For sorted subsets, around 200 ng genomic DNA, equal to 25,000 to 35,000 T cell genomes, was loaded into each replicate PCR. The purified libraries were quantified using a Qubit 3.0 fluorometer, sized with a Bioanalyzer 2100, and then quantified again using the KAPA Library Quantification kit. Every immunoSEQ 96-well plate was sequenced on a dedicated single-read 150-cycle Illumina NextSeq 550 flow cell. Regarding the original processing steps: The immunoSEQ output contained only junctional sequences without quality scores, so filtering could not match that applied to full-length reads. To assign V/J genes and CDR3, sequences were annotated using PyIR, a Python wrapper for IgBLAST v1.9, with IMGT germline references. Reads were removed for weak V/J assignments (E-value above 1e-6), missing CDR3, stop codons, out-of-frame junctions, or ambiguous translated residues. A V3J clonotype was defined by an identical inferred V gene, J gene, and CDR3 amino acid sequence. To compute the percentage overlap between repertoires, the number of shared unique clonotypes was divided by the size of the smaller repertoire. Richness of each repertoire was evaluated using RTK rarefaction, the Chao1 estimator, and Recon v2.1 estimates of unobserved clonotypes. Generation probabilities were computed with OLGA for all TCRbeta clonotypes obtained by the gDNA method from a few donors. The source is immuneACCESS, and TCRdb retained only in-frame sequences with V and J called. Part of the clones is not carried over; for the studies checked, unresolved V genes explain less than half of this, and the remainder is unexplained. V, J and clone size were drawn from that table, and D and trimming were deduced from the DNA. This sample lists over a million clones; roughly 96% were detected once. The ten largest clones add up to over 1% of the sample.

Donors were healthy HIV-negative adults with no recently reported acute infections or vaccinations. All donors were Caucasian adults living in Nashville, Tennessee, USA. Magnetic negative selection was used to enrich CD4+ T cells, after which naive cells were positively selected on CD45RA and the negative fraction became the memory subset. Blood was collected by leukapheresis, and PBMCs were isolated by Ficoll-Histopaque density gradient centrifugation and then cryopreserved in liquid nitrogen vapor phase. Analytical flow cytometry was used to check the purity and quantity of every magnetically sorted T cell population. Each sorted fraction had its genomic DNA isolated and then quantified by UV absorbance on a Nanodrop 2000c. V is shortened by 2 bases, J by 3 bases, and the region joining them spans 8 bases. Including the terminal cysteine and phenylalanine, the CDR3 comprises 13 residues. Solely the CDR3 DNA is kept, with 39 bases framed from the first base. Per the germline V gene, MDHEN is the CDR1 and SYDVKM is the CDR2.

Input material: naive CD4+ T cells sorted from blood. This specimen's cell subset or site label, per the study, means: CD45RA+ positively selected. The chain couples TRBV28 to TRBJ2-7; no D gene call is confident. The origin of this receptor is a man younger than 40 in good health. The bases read TGTGCCAGCAGTTTACTATCTGACTACGAGCAGTACTTC. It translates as CASSLLSDYEQYF.